The 13 T cell receptor beta chains below come from one sample, sequenced in a study of identical twins listed by TCRdb under 2016. Libraries were built with 5' RACE. The sequencing machine was an Illumina HiSeq 2000. In-frame beta chains were kept once TCRdb had trimmed the public reads at Q25 with fastp and called clones with MiXCR. CDR3 protein duplicates are merged, each entry listing the most common genes and DNA. This sample comprises roughly 690,000 distinct CDR3 sequences, less than 25% of them detected only once. Approximately 4.3% of the sample goes to the ten largest clones. The same data also went into a second study, on T cells expressing NK-cell markers.

The source material was PBMCs. The receptors derive from a woman aged 18-29 years in good health.

This clonotype was seen a few times. The gene calls are TRBV11-1 and TRBJ1-3, with TRBD1 matching over 11 bases. Germline values: CDR1 SGHAT, CDR2 FQDESV (reference sequence). This CDR3 has 18 amino acids. J lost 2 bases, V lost 5 bases, and 11 bases had no gene match. The CDR3 DNA is TGTGCCAGCAGCCGGGCCGCCGCGGGACAGGGGGCTGGAAACACCATATATTTT. Amino acids: CASSRAAAGQGAGNTIYF.

V is TRBV20-1 and J is TRBJ2-7; D could derive from TRBD1 or TRBD2 (6 bases each). This CDR3 spans 15 amino acids. Germline lookup yields CDR1 DFQATT and CDR2 SNEGSKA (reference sequence). V was cut by 3 bases and J by 2 bases, with 17 bases left in between. CDR3 residues: CSASPRGVRAYEQYF. In nucleotides, the CDR3 is TGCAGTGCTAGCCCAAGGGGGGTAAGAGCCTACGAGCAGTACTTC.

V usage is TRBV30 and J usage is TRBJ2-1; 10 bases are a match to TRBD2. The V segment lost 7 bases and the J segment 5 bases; nucleotides outside the gene matches: 8. CDR1 is GTSNPN and CDR2 is SVGIG in the germline V gene (reference sequence). CDR3 length equals 14 residues. The CDR3 sequence is CASRASGRHNEQFF. DNA for the CDR3: TGTGCCTCGAGGGCTAGCGGGAGACACAATGAGCAGTTCTTC.

This clonotype was picked up a small number of times. This rearrangement joins TRBV24-1 to TRBJ2-2; D unclear. V was cut by 3 bases and J by 1 base, with 2 bases left in between. This CDR3 is built from 13 residues. CDR1 KGHDR and CDR2 SFDVKD come from the germline V gene. CDR3 bases: TGTGCCACCAGTGATCAGAACACCGGGGAGCTGTTTTTT. Encoded protein: CATSDQNTGELFF.

The genes are TRBV29-1 and TRBJ2-1; D not resolved. Germline-derived CDR1 and CDR2 are SQVTM and ANQGSEA. Trimming took 2 bases from V and 6 from J, leaving 11 bases between them. The CDR3 is 13 amino acids. The CDR3 spells CSVEWEALNEQFF. CDR3 in DNA: TGCAGCGTTGAATGGGAAGCCCTCAATGAGCAGTTCTTC.

The chain carries TRBV20-1 and TRBJ2-1; tentative D call: TRBD2 (7 bases). Germline CDR1 is DFQATT and CDR2 is SNEGSKA (reference sequence). V shed 2 bases and J shed 4 bases, with 12 bases lying between them. This CDR3 is built from 14 residues. The CDR3 protein is CSARTGGPYNEQFF. CDR3 DNA: TGCAGTGCTAGAACCGGGGGGCCTTACAATGAGCAGTTCTTC.

This clonotype was counted only a few times. V usage is TRBV12-3 or TRBV12-4 and J usage is TRBJ2-7; 13 nucleotides agree with TRBD2. The CDR3 has 16 residues. J lost 3 bases, V lost 5 bases, and 7 bases had no gene match. The CDR3 loop reads CASSRWTSGSVYEQYF. In DNA, the CDR3 is TGTGCCAGCAGTCGTTGGACTAGCGGGAGTGTCTACGAGCAGTACTTC.

There are many counts of this clonotype. The V gene is TRBV20-1, the J gene TRBJ1-4; TRBD1 is a possible D gene (6 bases). The CDR3 runs to 15 residues. The V gene lost 1 base and the J gene lost 6 bases, with 15 bases spanning the gap. Germline V CDR1 and CDR2: DFQATT, SNEGSKA (reference sequence). CDR3 bases: TGCAGTGCTAGAGCCGGGAACAGGGAGTATGAAAAACTGTTTTTT. It specifies CSARAGNREYEKLFF.

V usage is TRBV12-3 or TRBV12-4 and J usage is TRBJ1-1, with no clear D. V lost 8 bases and J 10 bases, leaving 11 bases between the germline ends. The CDR3 sequence is 10 residues long. CDR3 in DNA: TGTGCCAGCGGTAACTACGGAGCTTTCTTT. It translates to CASGNYGAFF.

This clonotype was counted only a few times. V is TRBV11-3 and J is TRBJ1-5; D call uncertain. This CDR3 has 15 amino acids. Trimming cost V 2 bases and J 2 bases, with 10 bases left between them. Germline CDR1 SGHNT, CDR2 YENEEA. The CDR3 loop is CASSLRAIRNQPQHF. The CDR3 DNA reads as TGTGCCAGCAGCTTAAGGGCTATCCGCAATCAGCCCCAGCATTTT.

The chain links TRBV12-3 or TRBV12-4 to TRBJ2-7, with 7 bases that match TRBD2. Trimming cost V 5 bases and J 6 bases; bases outside gene matches: 7. The CDR3 loop spans 13 amino acids. CDR3 nucleotide sequence: TGTGCCAGCAGTGGGACTACCCCTGTCGAGCAGTACTTC. Translation: CASSGTTPVEQYF.

V and J are TRBV6-1 and TRBJ1-2; D is unclear. The CDR3 runs to 12 residues. Trimming left V 4 bases short and J 4 bases short, with 7 bases between. The germline V gene encodes CDR1 MNHNS and CDR2 SASEGT. The CDR3: CASSGARYGYTF. The DNA of the CDR3 is TGTGCCAGCAGTGGGGCACGCTATGGCTACACCTTC.

The J gene is TRBJ1-1, the V gene TRBV10-3; D is ambiguous. V lost 6 bases and J lost 10, with 18 bases in between. Per the germline V gene, CDR1 is ENHRY and CDR2 is SYGVKD. The CDR3 is 13 residues long. CDR3 in DNA: TGTGCCATCAGCCCCGACCCTGAATCGGGAGCTTTCTTT. Protein: CAISPDPESGAFF.